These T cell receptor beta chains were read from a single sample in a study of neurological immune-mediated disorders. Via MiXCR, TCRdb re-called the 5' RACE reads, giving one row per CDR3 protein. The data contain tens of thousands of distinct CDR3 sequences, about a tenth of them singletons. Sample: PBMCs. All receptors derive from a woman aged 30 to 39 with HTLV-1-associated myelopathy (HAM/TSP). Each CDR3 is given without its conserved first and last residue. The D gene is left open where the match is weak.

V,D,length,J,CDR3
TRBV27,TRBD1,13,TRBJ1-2,ASSSRPQGNSGYT
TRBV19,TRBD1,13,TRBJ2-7,ASKEGTGDSYEQY
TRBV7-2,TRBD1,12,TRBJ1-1,ASSPQGANTEAF
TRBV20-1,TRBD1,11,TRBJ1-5,SARQGLSQPQH
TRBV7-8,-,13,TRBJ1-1,ASSLVGTLNTEAF
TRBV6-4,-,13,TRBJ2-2,ASSDSGEYTGELF
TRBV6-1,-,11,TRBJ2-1,ASTIHSYNEQF
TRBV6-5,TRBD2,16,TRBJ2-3,ASRPGLAGGQSVHTQY
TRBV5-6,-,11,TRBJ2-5,ASSLTPQETQY
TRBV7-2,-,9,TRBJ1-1,ASSLWTEAF
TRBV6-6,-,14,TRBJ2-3,ASSQHGLGATDTQY
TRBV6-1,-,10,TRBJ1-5,ASREGNQPQH
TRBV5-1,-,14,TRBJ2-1,ASSLEGERVYNEQF
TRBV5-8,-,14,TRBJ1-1,ASSLDPDRQRAEAF
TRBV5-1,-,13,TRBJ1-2,ASSLAGGTNYGYT
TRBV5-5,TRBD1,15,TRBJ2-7,ASSTPTRRTGVYEQY
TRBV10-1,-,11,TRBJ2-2,ASRDGNTGELF
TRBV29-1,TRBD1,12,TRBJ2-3,SVVLQGRTDTQY
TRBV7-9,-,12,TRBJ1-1,ASRRTVLNTEAF
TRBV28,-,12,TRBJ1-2,ASSLVKGFYGYT
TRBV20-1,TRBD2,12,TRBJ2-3,SAGALAGGDTQY
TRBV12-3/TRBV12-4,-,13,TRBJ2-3,ASSTRQLSTDTQY
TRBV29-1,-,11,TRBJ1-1,SVAKGRETEAF
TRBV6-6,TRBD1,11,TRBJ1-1,ASSWDRNTEAF
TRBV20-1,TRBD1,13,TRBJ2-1,SARDTGGLKDEQF
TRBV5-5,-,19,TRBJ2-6,ASSFYICSASPRSGANVLT
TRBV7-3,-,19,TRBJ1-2,ASSFYICSASSGARAGGYT
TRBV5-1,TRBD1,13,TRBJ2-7,ASSLPGQETYEQY
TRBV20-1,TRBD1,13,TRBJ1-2,SARVPGQGNYGYT
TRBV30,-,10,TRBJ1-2,AWSVGLGGYT